This T cell receptor beta chain was recovered during a study of blood T cell repertoires in COVID-19. On this clone itself: Mismatch with germline at one junction end may stem from a read error.

This CDR3 is 15 amino acids long. CDR1 and CDR2 (germline): SGHNT, YYREEE (reference sequence). TCRdb's copy holds only in-frame clones and misses some; the assay was immunoSEQ multiplex PCR. Among approximately 350,000 clones, around 83% were seen once, and the ten largest hold about 2.7%. The V and J genes are TRBV5-4 and TRBJ2-7; TRBD1 agrees at 8 bases. The receptor was derived from a man aged 30-40 years with active or convalescent COVID-19. The material sequenced was peripheral blood. Written as DNA, the CDR3 is TGTGCCAGCAGCTTGGTTTCAGGGGGCTCCAACGAGCAGTACTTC. Its translation is CASSLVSGGSNEQYF.